The 4 T cell receptor beta chains below come from one sample, sequenced in a study of T-cell memory formation after mild COVID-19. TCRdb itself ran the 5' RACE reads through MiXCR, one entry per CDR3 protein. The sample holds approximately 570,000 distinct CDR3 sequences; under 20% are singletons and the top ten take around 13%. Specimen: PBMCs or a T cell subset sorted from them (not recorded which). These receptors all come from an adult woman who had mild COVID-19 (a few samples of this study predate the infection). Cell type and time point are not known.

This chain connects TRBV12-3 or TRBV12-4 to TRBJ2-1; 12 nucleotides match TRBD2. V trimming: 3 bases; J trimming: 8 bases; junction bases outside the gene matches: 11. This CDR3 contains 17 residues. CDR3 loop: CASSFLPPSGGADEQFF. The CDR3 bases are TGTGCCAGCAGTTTCTTACCACCTAGCGGGGGGGCCGATGAGCAGTTCTTC.

The chain is built from TRBV30 and TRBJ2-4; D is tentatively TRBD1 or TRBD2 (6 bases each). Trimming shortened V by 0 bases and J by 9 bases, and 12 bases separated the two germline ends. From germline, CDR1 is GTSNPN and CDR2 SVGIG (reference sequence). This CDR3 is built from 13 residues. The CDR3 DNA sequence: TGTGCCTGGAGTGTATCGGGGGCGGGCATTCAGTACTTC. It specifies CAWSVSGAGIQYF.

The chain recombines TRBV2 with TRBJ1-1; TRBD1 aligns across 9 bases. In germline, CDR1 is SNHLY, CDR2 FYNNEI. This CDR3 is 15 amino acids long. The trim removed 6 bases at V and 4 bases at J, leaving 9 bases unmatched. The CDR3 nucleotides are TGTGCCAGCAGAGTTCCGGGACAGGGCGCCACTGAAGCTTTCTTT. It specifies CASRVPGQGATEAFF.

This clonotype was seen repeatedly, ten times or more. The chain has TRBV4-1 and TRBJ2-2, with a possible D match to TRBD1 (6 bases). The CDR3 covers 16 residues. The V end was cut by 1 base, the J end by 0 bases, with 9 bases between. Germline lookup yields CDR1 MGHRA and CDR2 YSYEKL. CDR3 in amino acids: CASSQVQGSNTGELFF. Written as DNA, the CDR3 is TGCGCCAGCAGCCAAGTTCAGGGGTCGAACACCGGGGAGCTGTTTTTT.